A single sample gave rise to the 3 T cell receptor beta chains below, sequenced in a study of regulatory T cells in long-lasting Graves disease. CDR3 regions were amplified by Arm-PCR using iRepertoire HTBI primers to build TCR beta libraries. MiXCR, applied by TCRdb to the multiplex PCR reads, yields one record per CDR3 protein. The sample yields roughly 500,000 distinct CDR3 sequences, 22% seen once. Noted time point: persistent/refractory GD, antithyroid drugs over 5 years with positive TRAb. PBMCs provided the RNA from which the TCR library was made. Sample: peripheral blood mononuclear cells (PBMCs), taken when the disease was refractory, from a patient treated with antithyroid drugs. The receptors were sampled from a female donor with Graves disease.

CDR3 nucleotide sequence: TGTGCCATCAGTGCACAGGGGATCACTGAAGCTTTCTTT. Its protein product is CAISAQGITEAFF. V and J are TRBV10-3 and TRBJ1-1, with TRBD1 identical over 7 bases. The CDR3 runs to 13 residues. CDR1 is ENHRY, CDR2 SYGVKD, per germline. V shed 4 bases, J shed 4 bases, and the junction held 3 bases outside the gene matches.

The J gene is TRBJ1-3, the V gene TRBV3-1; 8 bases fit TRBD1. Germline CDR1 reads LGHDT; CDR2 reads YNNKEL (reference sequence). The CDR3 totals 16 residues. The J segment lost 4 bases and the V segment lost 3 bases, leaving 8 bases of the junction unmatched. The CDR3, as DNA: TGTGCCAGCAGCCAGGCCGGACAGGGTAAAGGAAACACCATATATTTT. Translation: CASSQAGQGKGNTIYF.

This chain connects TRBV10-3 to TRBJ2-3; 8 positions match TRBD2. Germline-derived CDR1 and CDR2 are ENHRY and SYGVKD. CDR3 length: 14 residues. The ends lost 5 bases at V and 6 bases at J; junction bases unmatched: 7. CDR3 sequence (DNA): TGTGCCATCAGTTCGGGGGGGCAGGTGGATACGCAGTATTTT. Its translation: CAISSGGQVDTQYF.